This TCR beta chain was recorded in a study of T cell changes during pregnancy in multiple sclerosis. Generated by immunoSEQ multiplex PCR, the TCRdb table keeps only in-frame clones and is missing some. The table has about 52,000 clones, around 94% seen once; the top ten hold about 0.37%. The receptor was isolated from a female donor with multiple sclerosis, enrolled in a pregnancy study. The material sequenced was CD4+ T cells from peripheral blood mononuclear cells, taken before pregnancy.

The CDR3 reads CASSMVMEIQHF. For the CDR3, the DNA is TGTGCCAGTAGTATGGTCATGGAGATCCAGCATTTT. The gene calls are TRBV19 and TRBJ1-5; D not resolved. The germline CDR1 and CDR2 sequences are LNHDA and SQIVND (reference sequence). The CDR3 is 12 amino acids. Trimming left V 3 bases short and J 12 bases short, with 12 bases between. Drawing the rest from reference TRBV19 and TRBJ1-5, the complete variable domain is DGGITQSPKYLFRKEGQNVTLSCEQNLNHDAMYWYRQDPGQGLRLIYYSQIVNDFQKGDIAEGYSVSREKKESFPLTVTSAQKNPTAFYLCASSMVMEIQHFGDGTRLSIL.